Each of the 20 T cell receptor beta chains below was sequenced from the same sample in a study of beta chain features in type 1 diabetes. The authors reverse transcribed all of the isolated RNA, so sequencing captured expressed TCRB transcripts. TCRdb keeps only in-frame clones here, not all; method: immunoSEQ multiplex PCR. The table includes around 300,000 clones, approximately 10% detected once. Specimen: naive CD4+ T cells from blood. These receptors were obtained from a woman between 25 and 40 years old in good health.

Only a few counts were recorded for this clone. This sequence joins TRBV6-6 and TRBJ2-3, with TRBD2 matching over 12 bases. Germline CDR1 and CDR2: MNHNY and SVGAGI (reference sequence). The CDR3 sequence is 16 residues long. V shed 0 bases, J shed 6 bases, and the junction held 4 bases outside the gene matches. CDR3 DNA sequence: TGTGCCAGCAGTTACTCAGGGCTAGCGGGGGGGGATACGCAGTATTTT. Protein: CASSYSGLAGGDTQYF.

This clone was counted only a few times. J is TRBJ2-2 and V is TRBV5-4, with 11 nucleotides matching TRBD2. Germline V lookup: CDR1 SGHNT, CDR2 YYREEE (reference sequence). V shed 4 bases and J 4 bases; nucleotides not matched to a gene: 6. The CDR3 runs 16 residues. Written as DNA, the CDR3 is TGTGCCAGCAGCCCCGGGACTAGCGGACTCACCGGGGAGCTGTTTTTT. Translation gives CASSPGTSGLTGELFF.

This chain connects TRBV27 to TRBJ2-7; 10 nucleotides agree with TRBD2. V lost 2 bases and J lost 5; bases outside the gene matches: 6. The CDR3 covers 15 residues. In germline, CDR1 is MNHEY, CDR2 SMNVEV (reference sequence). This chain's CDR3 is CASSLVASGSNEQYF. The CDR3 DNA sequence: TGTGCCAGCAGTTTAGTTGCTAGCGGGAGTAACGAGCAGTACTTC.

This clone was detected a few times. V is TRBV9 and J is TRBJ1-1; D uncertain. The germline V gene encodes CDR1 SGDLS and CDR2 YYNGEE. This CDR3 comprises 15 residues. V dropped 0 bases and J dropped 0 bases, with 9 bases sitting between them. The DNA of the CDR3 is TGTGCCAGCAGCGTAGGAGGCAGCATGAACACTGAAGCTTTCTTT. This sequence encodes CASSVGGSMNTEAFF.

The chain carries TRBV18 and TRBJ1-4; D remains ambiguous. Germline V lookup: CDR1 KGHSH, CDR2 LQKENI. The CDR3 contains 12 residues. The V gene lost 5 bases and the J gene lost 8 bases, with 9 bases spanning the gap. CDR3 region: CASSGLGEKLFF. The CDR3 nucleotides read TGTGCCAGCTCAGGGCTGGGCGAAAAACTGTTTTTT. The variable domain in full, completed from reference TRBV18 and TRBJ1-4, reads NAGVMQNPRHLVRRRGQEARLRCSPMKGHSHVYWYRQLPEEGLKFMVYLQKENIIDESGMPKERFSAEFPKEGPSILRIQQVVRGDSAAYFCASSGLGEKLFFGSGTQLSVL.

A few counts support this clone. The V call is TRBV7-3, the J call TRBJ2-1, with 7 bases aligning to TRBD2. Per germline, CDR1 SGHTA and CDR2 FQGTGA. CDR3 size: 15 residues. Trimming at V came to 1 base and at J to 1 base, leaving 1 base not matched to a gene. In DNA form, the CDR3 reads TGTGCCAGCAGCTTAAGGCGGGAGTCCTACAATGAGCAGTTCTTC. This sequence encodes CASSLRRESYNEQFF.

J is TRBJ2-5 and V is TRBV28; D might be TRBD2 (5 bases). Germline V gene sequence: CDR1 MDHEN, CDR2 SYDVKM. The CDR3 runs to 13 residues. V gave up 2 bases and J gave up 6 bases, with 10 bases separating them. CDR3 region: CASSLLAGKTQYF. The DNA of the CDR3 is TGTGCCAGCAGTTTACTAGCAGGAAAGACCCAGTACTTC.

This clone was seen only a few times. The chain links TRBV25-1 to TRBJ2-1, with D possibly TRBD2 on 6 matching bases. This CDR3 has 16 amino acids. V shed 5 bases and J shed 4 bases, with 18 bases lying between them. The V gene's germline CDR1 is MGHDK and CDR2 SYGVNS. For the CDR3, the DNA is TGTGCCAGCAGTCCTCGCGTCGGGACTTTATACAATGAGCAGTTCTTC. It encodes CASSPRVGTLYNEQFF. Using reference TRBV25-1 and TRBJ2-1 for the parts outside the CDR3, the full variable domain is EADIYQTPRYLVIGTGKKITLECSQTMGHDKMYWYQQDPGMELHLIHYSYGVNSTEKGDLSSESTVSRIRTEHFPLTLESARPSHTSQYLCASSPRVGTLYNEQFFGPGTRLTVL.

This chain joins TRBV29-1 and TRBJ1-5, with unresolved D. The germline V and J ends were trimmed by 6 bases and 7 bases, with 10 bases remaining between them. The germline V gene has CDR1 SQVTM and CDR2 ANQGSEA. There are 11 residues in the CDR3. The CDR3 is CSVGDNQPQHF. CDR3 DNA: TGCAGCGTGGGTGACAACCAGCCCCAGCATTTT.

The chain joins TRBV30 to TRBJ2-2; the match to TRBD1 covers 10 bases. The V gene's germline CDR1 is GTSNPN and CDR2 SVGIG (reference sequence). J lost 5 bases, V lost 1 base, and 7 bases had no gene match. The CDR3 runs 16 residues. The CDR3 reads CAWSARDRGRTGELFF. DNA of the CDR3: TGTGCCTGGAGTGCTAGGGACAGGGGAAGGACCGGGGAGCTGTTTTTT.

This clone was recorded a few times. The chain employs TRBV28 and TRBJ1-5; no definite D call. Germline V lookup: CDR1 MDHEN, CDR2 SYDVKM. CDR3 length equals 12 residues. Trimming took off 4 bases at V and 9 bases at J, with 10 bases between the two ends. The chain's CDR3 is CASSSRPGPQHF. The DNA of the CDR3 is TGTGCCAGCAGTTCTCGTCCCGGGCCCCAGCATTTT. The full variable domain, in which reference TRBV28 and TRBJ1-5 provide the parts outside the CDR3, is DVKVTQSSRYLVKRTGEKVFLECVQDMDHENMFWYRQDPGLGLRLIYFSYDVKMKEKGDIPEGYSVSREKKERFSLILESASTNQTSMYLCASSSRPGPQHFGDGTRLSIL.

This clone was observed a few times. This chain joins TRBV18 and TRBJ2-5; tentative D call: TRBD2 (5 bases). Trimming took off 2 bases at V and 0 bases at J, with 10 bases between the two ends. This CDR3 has 15 residues. Germline assignment: CDR1 KGHSH and CDR2 LQKENI. CDR3 nucleotide sequence: TGTGCCAGCTCACCAACCGGACTGGACCAAGAGACCCAGTACTTC. This sequence encodes CASSPTGLDQETQYF.

The rearrangement links TRBV6-6 to TRBJ1-2; D uncertain. Germline CDR1 MNHNY, CDR2 SVGAGI (reference sequence). The V end lost 0 bases, the J end lost 2 bases, and 7 bases lay between the germline ends. CDR3 length: 14 amino acids. CDR3 DNA sequence: TGTGCCAGCAGTTACTCTGGGCCCAACTATGGCTACACCTTC. Protein product: CASSYSGPNYGYTF.

The CDR3 region has the DNA TGTGCCAGCTCACGGACTAGCGGGAACTACAATGAGCAGTTCTTC. Its protein is CASSRTSGNYNEQFF. The rearrangement links TRBV18 to TRBJ2-1; 12 bases are shared with TRBD2. From germline, CDR1 is KGHSH and CDR2 LQKENI. Losses at the gene ends were 4 bases for V and 3 bases for J; bases not matched to a gene: 1. There are 15 residues in the CDR3.

The chain joins TRBV4-2 to TRBJ2-7; maybe TRBD2 (5 bases). The CDR3 sequence is 13 residues long. V lost 0 bases to trimming and J lost 2 bases, with 5 bases between them. Germline-derived CDR1 and CDR2 are LGHNA and YNFKEQ. CDR3 DNA sequence: TGTGCCAGCAGCCAAGAGGAGGCCTACGAGCAGTACTTC. Residues: CASSQEEAYEQYF.

This clone was counted only a few times. The chain is built from TRBV6-4 and TRBJ2-1, with a weak D call TRBD2 (5 bases). Germline loops: CDR1 MRHNA, CDR2 SNTAGT. V gave up 0 bases and J gave up 10 bases, with 7 bases separating them. This CDR3 comprises 12 residues. Written as DNA, the CDR3 is TGTGCCAGCAGTGACTCCGGACTCGAGCAGTTCTTC. Its protein is CASSDSGLEQFF.

This sequence joins TRBV19 and TRBJ2-7; D is possibly TRBD2 (6 bases). The V and J ends lost 6 bases and 6 bases respectively, with 24 bases between them. Looked up from germline, CDR1 is LNHDA and CDR2 is SQIVND (reference sequence). The CDR3 is made up of 16 amino acids. The CDR3 reads CASRPPGTADAGEQYF. CDR3 in DNA: TGTGCCAGTAGACCACCCGGGACTGCAGACGCTGGCGAGCAGTACTTC. The full variable domain, with the rest looked up from reference TRBV19 and TRBJ2-7, is DGGITQSPKYLFRKEGQNVTLSCEQNLNHDAMYWYRQDPGQGLRLIYYSQIVNDFQKGDIAEGYSVSREKKESFPLTVTSAQKNPTAFYLCASRPPGTADAGEQYFGPGTRLTVT.

The V call is TRBV9, the J call TRBJ2-7; 10 bases line up with TRBD2. In germline, CDR1 is SGDLS, CDR2 YYNGEE. After removal of 0 bases from V and 4 bases from J, the junction contained 13 bases not matched to a gene. The CDR3 is made up of 18 amino acids. The CDR3 DNA reads TGTGCCAGCAGCGTAGATTCCGTCGGACTAGCGGCACCATACGAGCAGTACTTC. Its translation: CASSVDSVGLAAPYEQYF.

This clone has more than one count but fewer than ten. The V and J genes are TRBV14 and TRBJ2-1, with 10 positions matching TRBD2. Losses at the gene ends were 3 bases for V and 4 bases for J; bases not matched to a gene: 3. CDR1 SGHDN and CDR2 FVKESK come from the germline V gene. The CDR3 loop spans 15 amino acids. The CDR3 spells CASSHLAGDYNEQFF. As DNA, the CDR3 is TGTGCCAGCAGCCATCTAGCGGGAGATTACAATGAGCAGTTCTTC. Full variable domain (rest looked up from reference TRBV14 and TRBJ2-1): EAGVTQFPSHSVIEKGQTVTLRCDPISGHDNLYWYRRVMGKEIKFLLHFVKESKQDESGMPNNRFLAERTGGTYSTLKVQPAELEDSGVYFCASSHLAGDYNEQFFGPGTRLTVL.

CDR3 DNA: TGTGCCAGCAGCCCTAAGGCGGGGTCTAGCTCCTACGAGCAGTACTTC. It encodes CASSPKAGSSSYEQYF. The chain joins TRBV7-2 to TRBJ2-7; tentative D call: TRBD2 (6 bases). The CDR3 covers 16 residues. Trimming shortened V by 5 bases and J by 0 bases, and 17 bases separated the two germline ends. Germline CDR1 and CDR2: SGHTA and FQGNSA. Together with reference TRBV7-2 and TRBJ2-7, the CDR3 gives the full variable domain: GAGVSQSPSNKVTEKGKDVELRCDPISGHTALYWYRQSLGQGLEFLIYFQGNSAPDKSGLPSDRFSAERTGGSVSTLTIQRTQQEDSAVYLCASSPKAGSSSYEQYFGPGTRLTVT.